This T cell receptor (beta chain) was sequenced in a study of shared clonotypes between healthy human individuals. Overall study results and limits: Among non-shared clonotypes, generation probabilities were lower than among those shared by all four donors.

Assay: immunoSEQ multiplex PCR; the TCRdb copy retains only in-frame clones and omits some. The table has about 820,000 clones, 85% to 95% seen once; the top ten hold 24%. On this clone: Its antigen is not known.

CD45RO-negative CD8 cells positively selected for CCR7 made up the naive population, which excluded terminally differentiated effector memory CD45RA+ cells. CDR1 and CDR2 (germline): SEHNR, FQNEAQ (reference sequence). The CDR3 spans 15 residues. J was trimmed by 6 bases and V by 1 base; bases with no gene match: 4. The source material was naive CD8+ T cells sorted from blood. This TCR came from a man aged 25-45 years in good health. V usage is TRBV7-9 and J usage is TRBJ1-2; the match to TRBD1 covers 11 bases. The CDR3 loop reads CASSLGVGQGDGYTF. The CDR3 region has the DNA TGTGCCAGCAGCTTAGGTGTGGGACAGGGGGATGGCTACACCTTC. Supplemented by reference TRBV7-9 and TRBJ1-2, the full variable domain reads DTGVSQNPRHKITKRGQNVTFRCDPISEHNRLYWYRQTLGQGPEFLTYFQNEAQLEKSRLLSDRFSAERPKGSFSTLEIQRTEQGDSAMYLCASSLGVGQGDGYTFGSGTRLTVV.